A selection of T cell receptor beta chains follows, all from one sample in a study of blood T cell repertoires in COVID-19. TCRdb's copy holds only in-frame clones and misses some; the assay was immunoSEQ multiplex PCR. The repertoire holds around 100,000 clones, with around 93% as singletons. Sequenced input: peripheral blood. The receptors here all came from a human donor with active COVID-19. The donor label of this sample is uncertain. Both conserved end residues are part of each CDR3. The order of the fields is J gene, V gene, CDR3 protein.

J gene: TRBJ2-7; V gene: TRBV7-8; CDR3 protein: CASSLETGGYEQYF
J gene: TRBJ1-1; V gene: TRBV3-1/TRBV3-2; CDR3 protein: CASSQRTGGVGEAFF
J gene: TRBJ2-5; V gene: TRBV27; CDR3 protein: CASSFLGAETQYF
J gene: TRBJ2-5; V gene: TRBV5-1; CDR3 protein: CASSTDRVETQYF
J gene: TRBJ2-3; V gene: TRBV4-3; CDR3 protein: CASSQDVIAGNTDTQYF
J gene: TRBJ2-1; V gene: TRBV5-1; CDR3 protein: CASSVDGGANEQFF
J gene: TRBJ2-2; V gene: TRBV24-1; CDR3 protein: CATSDLGSEGTGELFF
J gene: TRBJ2-2; V gene: TRBV12-3/TRBV12-4; CDR3 protein: CASSLYGELFF
J gene: TRBJ2-1; V gene: TRBV24-1; CDR3 protein: CATSDPQTGGDEQFF
J gene: TRBJ1-1; V gene: TRBV6-5; CDR3 protein: CASMITSGTEAFF
J gene: TRBJ2-7; V gene: TRBV6-5; CDR3 protein: CASSYGGGVSSYEQYF
J gene: TRBJ1-1; V gene: TRBV5-3; CDR3 protein: CARSLERGRTEAFF
J gene: TRBJ1-1; V gene: TRBV7-2; CDR3 protein: CASSPNQVNTEAFF
J gene: TRBJ2-5; V gene: TRBV2; CDR3 protein: CASSDDSQETQYF
J gene: TRBJ2-2; V gene: TRBV7-9; CDR3 protein: CASSLALNTGELFF
J gene: TRBJ1-2; V gene: TRBV5-1; CDR3 protein: CASSLAQDSPGYTF
J gene: TRBJ2-7; V gene: TRBV6-5; CDR3 protein: CASRDSQRYEQYF
J gene: TRBJ2-1; V gene: TRBV5-1; CDR3 protein: CASSDGGQGPLDEQFF
J gene: TRBJ2-7; V gene: TRBV29-1; CDR3 protein: CSGGPTGFEQYF
J gene: TRBJ2-5; V gene: TRBV9; CDR3 protein: CASSEDGTGYETQYF
J gene: TRBJ2-1; V gene: TRBV4-3; CDR3 protein: CASSQSFYDRTLNNEQFF
J gene: TRBJ1-4; V gene: TRBV4-2; CDR3 protein: CASSQKGQGVEKLFF